This T cell receptor (beta chain) was sequenced during a study of T cells expressing NK-cell markers. TCRdb reprocessed the 5' RACE reads and stores each CDR3 protein as one record, lacking DNA. The specimen's table records a few hundred thousand distinct CDR3 sequences. The CDR3 consists of 16 residues. Looked up from germline, CDR1 is SGHVS and CDR2 is FNYEAQ. Sequences were obtained from blood T cells: a sorted CD56 or NKG2C T cell subset, CD4+ or CD8+ T cells, or bulk PBMC T cells (not recorded which). This chain joins TRBV7-6 and TRBJ2-7; TCRdb returns TRBD1, unconfirmable since there is no DNA. The TCR was taken from a man aged 18-75 years in good health. CDR3 sequence reads: CASSTRAGVGSYEQYF. The whole variable domain, remainder taken from reference TRBV7-6 and TRBJ2-7, is GAGVSQSPRYKVTKRGQDVALRCDPISGHVSLYWYRQALGQGPEFLTYFNYEAQQDKSGLPNDRFSAERPEGSISTLTIQRTEQRDSAMYRCASSTRAGVGSYEQYFGPGTRLTVT.